This T cell receptor beta chain was recorded in a study of blood T cells in healthy people across ages. Each individual donor underwent a draw of ten milliliters of peripheral blood. Alongside a J-beta primer mix, a sample-barcoded 5' primer served in a second PCR lasting 7 to 11 cycles. The authors tagged each cDNA molecule using a template-switch adaptor with 12 random nucleotides. One entry per CDR3 protein results from TCRdb running MiXCR on the 5' RACE reads. The data hold roughly 2 million distinct CDR3 sequences, with about 50% observed a single time. This clonotype was found a few times. Its antigen remains unidentified. CDR1 is MDHEN and CDR2 is SYDVKM in the germline V gene. The CDR3 has 12 residues. The ends were cut back, 3 bases at V and 10 bases at J, with 9 bases in the middle. Study-wide points: Naive and antigen-experienced cells were not separated, limiting conclusive comparison.

V and J are TRBV28 and TRBJ1-4; no clear D gene. The TCR comes from a woman between 40 and 55 years old in good health. The material sequenced was blood. The CDR3 nucleotides read TGTGCCAGCAGTTTGATGGGGTCAAAACTGTTTTTT. It specifies CASSLMGSKLFF. The whole variable domain, remainder taken from reference TRBV28 and TRBJ1-4, is DVKVTQSSRYLVKRTGEKVFLECVQDMDHENMFWYRQDPGLGLRLIYFSYDVKMKEKGDIPEGYSVSREKKERFSLILESASTNQTSMYLCASSLMGSKLFFGSGTQLSVL.